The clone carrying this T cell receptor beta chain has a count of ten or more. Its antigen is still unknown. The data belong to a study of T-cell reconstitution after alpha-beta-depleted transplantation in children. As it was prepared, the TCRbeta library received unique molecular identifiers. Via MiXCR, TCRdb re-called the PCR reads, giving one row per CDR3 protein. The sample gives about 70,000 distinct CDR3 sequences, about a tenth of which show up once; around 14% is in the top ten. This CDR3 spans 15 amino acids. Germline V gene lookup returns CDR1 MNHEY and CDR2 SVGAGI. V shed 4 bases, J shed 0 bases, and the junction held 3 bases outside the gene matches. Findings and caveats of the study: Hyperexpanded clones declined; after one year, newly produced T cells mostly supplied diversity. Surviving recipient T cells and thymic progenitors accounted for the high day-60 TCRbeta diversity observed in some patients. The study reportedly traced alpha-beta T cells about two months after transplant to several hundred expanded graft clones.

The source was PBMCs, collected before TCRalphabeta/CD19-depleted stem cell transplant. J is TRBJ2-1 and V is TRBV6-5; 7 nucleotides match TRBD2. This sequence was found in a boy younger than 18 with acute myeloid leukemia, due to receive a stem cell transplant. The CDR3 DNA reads TGTGCCAGCAGTTCTAGCGGTAGCTCCTACAATGAGCAGTTCTTC. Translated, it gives CASSSSGSSYNEQFF.